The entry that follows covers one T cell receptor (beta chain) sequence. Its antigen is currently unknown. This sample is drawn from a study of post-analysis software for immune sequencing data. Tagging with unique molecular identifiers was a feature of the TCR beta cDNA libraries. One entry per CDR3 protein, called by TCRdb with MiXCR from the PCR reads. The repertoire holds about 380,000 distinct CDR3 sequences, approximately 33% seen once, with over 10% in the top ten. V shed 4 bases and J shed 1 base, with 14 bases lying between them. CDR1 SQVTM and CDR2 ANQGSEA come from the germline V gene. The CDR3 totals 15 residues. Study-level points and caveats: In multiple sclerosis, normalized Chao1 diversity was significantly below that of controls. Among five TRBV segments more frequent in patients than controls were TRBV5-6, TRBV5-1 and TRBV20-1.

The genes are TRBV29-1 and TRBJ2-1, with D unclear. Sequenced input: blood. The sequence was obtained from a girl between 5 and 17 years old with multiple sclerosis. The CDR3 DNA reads TGCAGCGTTGCAACCTTGGCGTTATCCTACAATGAGCAGTTCTTC. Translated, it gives CSVATLALSYNEQFF.